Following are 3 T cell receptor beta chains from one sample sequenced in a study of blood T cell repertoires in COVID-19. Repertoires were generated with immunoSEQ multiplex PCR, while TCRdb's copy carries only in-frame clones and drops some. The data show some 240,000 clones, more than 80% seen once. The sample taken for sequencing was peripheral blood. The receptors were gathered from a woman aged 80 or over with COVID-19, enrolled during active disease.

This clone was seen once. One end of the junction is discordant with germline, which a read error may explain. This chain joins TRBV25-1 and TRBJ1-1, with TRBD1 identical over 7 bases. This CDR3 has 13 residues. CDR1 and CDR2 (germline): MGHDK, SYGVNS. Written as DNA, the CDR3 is TGTGCCGGCAGTGGAAAGGGGGCCACTGAAGCTTTCTTT. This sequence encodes CAGSGKGATEAFF.

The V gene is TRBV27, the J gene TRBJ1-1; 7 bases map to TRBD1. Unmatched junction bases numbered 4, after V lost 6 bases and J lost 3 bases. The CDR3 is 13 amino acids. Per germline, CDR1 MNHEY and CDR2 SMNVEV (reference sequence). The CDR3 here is CASRTRGHTEAFF. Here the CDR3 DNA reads TGTGCCAGCAGGACAAGGGGGCACACTGAAGCTTTCTTT.

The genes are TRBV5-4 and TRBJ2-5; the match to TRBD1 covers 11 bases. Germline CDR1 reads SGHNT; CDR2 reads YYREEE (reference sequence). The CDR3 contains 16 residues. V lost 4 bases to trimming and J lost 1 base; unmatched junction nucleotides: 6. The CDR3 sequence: CASSIGQGALQETQYF. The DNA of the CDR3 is TGTGCCAGCAGCATCGGACAGGGGGCCCTCCAAGAGACCCAGTACTTC. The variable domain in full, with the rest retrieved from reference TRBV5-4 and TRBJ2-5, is ETGVTQSPTHLIKTRGQQVTLRCSSQSGHNTVSWYQQALGQGPQFIFQYYREEENGRGNFPPRFSGLQFPNYSSELNVNALELDDSALYLCASSIGQGALQETQYFGPGTRLLVL.